These 10 T cell receptor beta chains share one sample of origin, sequenced in a study of blood T cell repertoires in COVID-19. The method was immunoSEQ multiplex PCR; TCRdb's version includes in-frame clones alone and lacks a portion of them. The table has around 230,000 clones, more than 65% seen once. The sample comprised peripheral blood. Receptor source: a man aged 35-49 years who had recovered from COVID-19.

This rearrangement joins TRBV4-3 to TRBJ1-4; 9 bases align to TRBD1. Looked up from germline, CDR1 is LGHNA and CDR2 is YSLEER. This CDR3 contains 16 residues. With V trimmed by 1 base and J by 6 bases, 6 bases remained unmatched. CDR3 sequence reads: CASSQAPGQGYEKLFF. Here the CDR3 DNA reads TGCGCCAGCAGCCAAGCGCCGGGACAGGGCTATGAAAAACTGTTTTTT.

The chain is built from TRBV7-8 and TRBJ1-1; 7 bases map to TRBD1. The CDR3 runs 14 residues. The V segment lost 3 bases and the J segment 5 bases; nucleotides outside the gene matches: 6. Per germline, CDR1 SGHVS and CDR2 FQNEAQ. This CDR3 reads CASSLMTGRTEAFF. CDR3 DNA: TGTGCCAGCAGCTTGATGACAGGGAGAACTGAAGCTTTCTTT.

V usage is TRBV4-3 and J usage is TRBJ2-7; D remains ambiguous. CDR1 is LGHNA, CDR2 YSLEER, per germline. The CDR3 length is 13 residues. Trimming pared 1 base from V and 5 bases from J, leaving 9 bases between. The CDR3 coding sequence is TGCGCCAGCAGCCAAGTAAACATGCACGAGCAGTACTTC. It encodes CASSQVNMHEQYF.

This clone has only one observation. This chain joins TRBV6-6 and TRBJ1-1; no clear D gene. This CDR3 is 11 amino acids long. The V end was cut by 6 bases, the J end by 3 bases, with 5 bases between. Germline values: CDR1 MNHNY, CDR2 SVGAGI (reference sequence). DNA for the CDR3: TGTGCCAGCAGCCCTTACACTGAAGCTTTCTTT. Translated: CASSPYTEAFF.

The gene calls are TRBV9 and TRBJ2-7, with 7 bases fitting TRBD2. There are 14 residues in the CDR3. The germline gives CDR1 SGDLS, CDR2 YYNGEE. Trimming at V came to 4 bases and at J to 8 bases, leaving 12 bases not matched to a gene. Written as DNA, the CDR3 is TGTGCCAGCAGCCCGCGCCGGGAAGCGGGGAAGCAGTACTTC. Translating it yields CASSPRREAGKQYF. The variable domain in full, with the rest retrieved from reference TRBV9 and TRBJ2-7, is DSGVTQTPKHLITATGQRVTLRCSPRSGDLSVYWYQQSLDQGLQFLIQYYNGEERAKGNILERFSAQQFPDLHSELNLSSLELGDSALYFCASSPRREAGKQYFGPGTRLTVT.

The gene calls are TRBV18 and TRBJ2-5; perhaps TRBD1 as D (5 bases). The length of the CDR3 is 13 residues. V was shortened by 2 bases and J by 7 bases, with 11 bases between the two germline ends. The germline V gene encodes CDR1 KGHSH and CDR2 LQKENI. CDR3 coding DNA: TGTGCCAGCTCACCAGGGGCGGACGGGACCCAGTACTTC. Translating it yields CASSPGADGTQYF. Filled out from reference TRBV18 and TRBJ2-5, the complete variable domain reads NAGVMQNPRHLVRRRGQEARLRCSPMKGHSHVYWYRQLPEEGLKFMVYLQKENIIDESGMPKERFSAEFPKEGPSILRIQQVVRGDSAAYFCASSPGADGTQYFGPGTRLLVL.

The chain recombines TRBV27 with TRBJ2-5; 8 nucleotides agree with TRBD1. The V gene end was trimmed by 5 bases and the J gene end by 4 bases; junction bases not matched to a gene: 9. This CDR3 is built from 15 residues. Germline V lookup: CDR1 MNHEY, CDR2 SMNVEV (reference sequence). CDR3 residues: CASSAQGDSRETQYF. The CDR3 DNA follows: TGTGCCAGCAGTGCACAGGGGGACTCCAGAGAGACCCAGTACTTC.

The CDR3 loop reads CASSPKTGMTEQYF. The CDR3 nucleotides are TGTGCCAGCAGCCCAAAGACAGGAATGACCGAGCAGTACTTC. V and J are TRBV6-6 and TRBJ2-7, with a possible D match to TRBD1 (6 bases). Germline CDR1 MNHNY, CDR2 SVGAGI (reference sequence). This CDR3 is 14 amino acids long. V gave up 6 bases and J gave up 6 bases, with 18 bases separating them.

The gene calls are TRBV7-9 and TRBJ2-1, with TRBD1 matching 7 bases. The CDR3 has 14 amino acids. J was trimmed by 8 bases and V by 5 bases; bases with no gene match: 9. Germline CDR1 reads SEHNR; CDR2 reads FQNEAQ (reference sequence). The CDR3, as DNA: TGTGCCAGCAGCATCCGGGACAGCATCCATGAGCAGTTCTTC. Protein product: CASSIRDSIHEQFF. Supplemented by reference TRBV7-9 and TRBJ2-1, the full variable domain reads DTGVSQNPRHKITKRGQNVTFRCDPISEHNRLYWYRQTLGQGPEFLTYFQNEAQLEKSRLLSDRFSAERPKGSFSTLEIQRTEQGDSAMYLCASSIRDSIHEQFFGPGTRLTVL.

V and J are TRBV11-3 and TRBJ1-1; D remains ambiguous. There are 10 residues in the CDR3. Trimming pared 4 bases from V and 8 bases from J, leaving 5 bases between. Per germline, CDR1 SGHNT and CDR2 YENEEA. The CDR3 reads CASSYLEAFF. The CDR3 nucleotides are TGTGCCAGCAGCTACTTAGAAGCTTTCTTT.